One and the same sample provided the 20 T cell receptor beta chains below, sequenced in a study of control samples from healthy donors and cancer patients. Using immunoSEQ multiplex PCR, the repertoire was profiled, and TCRdb retains in-frame clones only, with some absent. The sample contains roughly 400,000 clones, 90% of which appear only once. The sample consisted of PBMCs. The receptors here all came from a man in his forties with head and neck cancer.

The chain combines TRBV12-3 or TRBV12-4 with TRBJ1-6, with D tentatively TRBD1 (6 bases). V lost 1 base, J lost 9 bases, and 7 bases lay in between. This CDR3 region has 13 residues. The CDR3 bases are TGTGCCAGCAGTTTAGAGGACAGTTCACCCCTCCACTTT. Its protein is CASSLEDSSPLHF.

This chain uses TRBV27 with TRBJ2-7; 7 nucleotides align to TRBD2. V lost 0 bases, J lost 0 bases, and 5 bases stayed unmatched. This CDR3 has 16 residues. CDR1 MNHEY and CDR2 SMNVEV come from the germline V gene (reference sequence). CDR3 bases: TGTGCCAGCAGTTTATCGCTAGCGGTTTCCTCCTACGAGCAGTACTTC. Protein sequence: CASSLSLAVSSYEQYF.

This clone occurred a few times. The chain has TRBV4-1 and TRBJ2-7, with D uncertain. Germline-derived CDR1 and CDR2 are MGHRA and YSYEKL. The germline V and J ends were trimmed by 0 bases and 4 bases, with 16 bases remaining between them. The CDR3 contains 16 residues. CDR3 in amino acids: CASSQETAGAFYEQYF. As DNA, the CDR3 is TGCGCCAGCAGCCAAGAAACGGCAGGAGCGTTTTACGAGCAGTACTTC.

The chain carries TRBV4-1 and TRBJ2-3; maybe TRBD2 (6 bases). The germline CDR1 and CDR2 sequences are MGHRA and YSYEKL. This CDR3 region has 16 residues. Trimming stripped 3 bases from V and 6 bases from J, with 19 bases between. CDR3 sequence: CASSQTYLGLEDTQYF. DNA for the CDR3: TGCGCCAGCAGCCAGACCTACTTGGGACTTGAGGATACGCAGTATTTT.

This chain links TRBV27 with TRBJ2-7; D gene uncertain. Trimming took 5 bases from V and 0 from J, leaving 26 bases between them. Germline CDR1 and CDR2: MNHEY and SMNVEV (reference sequence). The CDR3 is 19 amino acids. Here the CDR3 reads CASSPINALLGTNSYEQYF. CDR3 DNA: TGTGCCAGCAGTCCCATTAATGCCCTGCTTGGCACAAACTCCTACGAGCAGTACTTC.

This clone was observed a single time. The chain couples TRBV24-1 to TRBJ1-4; TRBD1 aligns across 7 bases. The germline V gene encodes CDR1 KGHDR and CDR2 SFDVKD. The CDR3 runs to 15 residues. J gave up 5 bases and V 4 bases, and 6 bases lay outside the gene matches. The CDR3 DNA sequence: TGTGCCACCAGTGACCCGACAGGGTTAAATGAAAAACTGTTTTTT. It translates to CATSDPTGLNEKLFF.

The chain is built from TRBV11-2 and TRBJ1-2; 9 bases line up with TRBD1. V lost 5 bases, J lost 8 bases, and 9 bases stayed unmatched. The CDR3 has 14 residues. Germline CDR1 and CDR2: SGHAT and FQNNGV. The CDR3 nucleotides read TGTGCCAGCAGCCAGTGGACAGGGGAGAAAGGCTACACCTTC. Translating it yields CASSQWTGEKGYTF. The variable domain in full, completed from reference TRBV11-2 and TRBJ1-2, reads EAGVAQSPRYKIIEKRQSVAFWCNPISGHATLYWYQQILGQGPKLLIQFQNNGVVDDSQLPKDRFSAERLKGVDSTLKIQPAKLEDSAVYLCASSQWTGEKGYTFGSGTRLTVV.

The V gene is TRBV11-2, the J gene TRBJ2-3; D might be TRBD1 (5 bases). The V end lost 6 bases, the J end lost 6 bases, and 22 bases lay between the germline ends. The CDR3 is made up of 16 amino acids. The germline V gene has CDR1 SGHAT and CDR2 FQNNGV. This chain's CDR3 is CASSFSPDILVDTQYF. The CDR3 coding sequence is TGTGCCAGCAGTTTTTCCCCGGACATTCTAGTCGATACGCAGTATTTT. The entire variable domain, with the rest obtained from reference TRBV11-2 and TRBJ2-3, is as follows: EAGVAQSPRYKIIEKRQSVAFWCNPISGHATLYWYQQILGQGPKLLIQFQNNGVVDDSQLPKDRFSAERLKGVDSTLKIQPAKLEDSAVYLCASSFSPDILVDTQYFGPGTRLTVL.

The CDR3 here is CASSLGPQGLGELFF. The DNA for the CDR3 is TGTGCCAGCAGCTTAGGGCCCCAGGGTTTGGGGGAGCTGTTTTTT. The chain couples TRBV7-2 to TRBJ2-2; TRBD1 might be the D (5 bases). Germline V gene lookup returns CDR1 SGHTA and CDR2 FQGNSA. The CDR3 is 15 amino acids. V was clipped by 1 base and J by 8 bases, with 14 bases between them.

This rearrangement joins TRBV19 to TRBJ1-4, with D perhaps matching TRBD1 (6 bases). CDR1 and CDR2 (germline): LNHDA, SQIVND (reference sequence). The CDR3 spans 15 residues. V was clipped by 7 bases and J by 4 bases, with 16 bases between them. The CDR3, as DNA: TGTGCCAGTACCCCCCAACAGGGATATAATGAAAAACTGTTTTTT. Its translation: CASTPQQGYNEKLFF.

The rearrangement links TRBV10-1 to TRBJ1-6, with 7 bases aligning to TRBD1. From germline, CDR1 is WNHNN and CDR2 SYGVQD (reference sequence). J was trimmed by 3 bases and V by 7 bases; bases with no gene match: 9. The CDR3 is 16 residues long. For the CDR3, the DNA is TGCGCCAGCACATACAGGGGCGCTCGCTATAATTCACCCCTCCACTTT. This sequence encodes CASTYRGARYNSPLHF.

V usage is TRBV3-1 (or the pseudogene TRBV3-2) and J usage is TRBJ1-1; D unresolved. CDR3 size: 11 residues. The V end was cut by 3 bases, the J end by 4 bases, with 3 bases between. In germline, CDR1 is LGHDT, CDR2 YNNKEL (reference sequence). The chain's CDR3 is CASSQSTEAFF. The CDR3 region has the DNA TGTGCCAGCAGCCAGAGCACTGAAGCTTTCTTT.

The chain carries TRBV7-2 and TRBJ1-5; 9 nucleotides match TRBD1. The CDR3 is made up of 15 amino acids. V lost 3 bases to trimming and J lost 5 bases; unmatched junction nucleotides: 5. The germline CDR1 and CDR2 sequences are SGHTA and FQGNSA. The DNA of the CDR3 is TGTGCCAGCAGCTTTATCACAGGGGGCGATCAGCCCCAGCATTTT. It yields the protein CASSFITGGDQPQHF.

The rearrangement links TRBV14 to TRBJ1-2; 7 bases are a match to TRBD1. In germline, CDR1 is SGHDN, CDR2 FVKESK. This CDR3 comprises 15 residues. V lost 2 bases, J lost 7 bases, and 10 bases stayed unmatched. This CDR3 reads CASSQIGTEGGGYTF. CDR3 coding DNA: TGTGCCAGCAGCCAAATCGGGACAGAGGGAGGTGGCTACACCTTC. Together with reference TRBV14 and TRBJ1-2, the CDR3 gives the full variable domain: EAGVTQFPSHSVIEKGQTVTLRCDPISGHDNLYWYRRVMGKEIKFLLHFVKESKQDESGMPNNRFLAERTGGTYSTLKVQPAELEDSGVYFCASSQIGTEGGGYTFGSGTRLTVV.

The chain recombines TRBV3-1 (or the pseudogene TRBV3-2) with TRBJ2-7; a weak D match, TRBD2 (5 bases). V was pared by 6 bases and J by 7 bases, with 13 bases between. From germline, CDR1 is LGHDT and CDR2 YNNKEL (reference sequence). This CDR3 comprises 12 residues. The CDR3 DNA reads as TGTGCCAGCAGTTCTCTAGCTCAGGAGCAGTACTTC. This codes for CASSSLAQEQYF.

The V and J genes are TRBV29-1 and TRBJ2-1; 7 bases are a match to TRBD2. The germline V gene has CDR1 SQVTM and CDR2 ANQGSEA. The CDR3 contains 14 residues. V shed 4 bases, J shed 7 bases, and the junction held 10 bases outside the gene matches. CDR3 region: CSVGASGAGNEQFF. The CDR3 nucleotides are TGCAGCGTTGGGGCCAGCGGGGCTGGGAATGAGCAGTTCTTC.

The chain recombines TRBV19 with TRBJ2-1; 7 nucleotides agree with TRBD2. This CDR3 contains 12 residues. With V trimmed by 5 bases and J by 15 bases, 10 bases remained unmatched. Germline CDR1 reads LNHDA; CDR2 reads SQIVND (reference sequence). The CDR3 region is CASSSRRTSAFF. The DNA of the CDR3 is TGTGCCAGTAGTTCGCGGCGGACTAGTGCGTTCTTC.

This clone was seen a handful of times. This chain joins TRBV9 and TRBJ1-2, with D possibly matching TRBD1 (5 bases). V was cut by 6 bases and J by 0 bases, with 12 bases left in between. The CDR3 contains 14 residues. Germline CDR1 and CDR2: SGDLS and YYNGEE. For the CDR3, the DNA is TGTGCCAGCAAGCAGGGATTAGCTAACTATGGCTACACCTTC. Protein: CASKQGLANYGYTF.

The V and J genes are TRBV6-5 and TRBJ2-3; TRBD2 aligns across 7 bases. The V segment lost 10 bases and the J segment 3 bases; nucleotides outside the gene matches: 7. This CDR3 has 13 residues. Looked up from germline, CDR1 is MNHEY and CDR2 is SVGAGI. This CDR3 reads CATWGRGTDTQYF. The DNA of the CDR3 is TGTGCCACCTGGGGGAGGGGAACAGATACGCAGTATTTT.

For this clone: Distinct nucleotide sequences in the sample also encode this CDR3. This chain uses TRBV5-1 with TRBJ2-5, with TRBD1 as a possible D gene (5 bases). Germline lookup yields CDR1 SGHRS and CDR2 YFSETQ. Trimming took 0 bases from V and 3 from J, leaving 6 bases between them. This CDR3 contains 13 residues. The CDR3 loop is CASSLGREETQYF. For the CDR3, the DNA is TGCGCCAGCAGCTTGGGCAGGGAAGAGACCCAGTACTTC.